The rows below give T cell receptor beta chains drawn from one sample of a study of metastatic and nonmetastatic thyroid tumors. TCRdb re-called the PCR reads with MiXCR. Of tens of thousands of clones in the sample, more than 9.5% are singletons; the top ten hold 11%. Material: blood. The receptors come from a female donor with papillary thyroid cancer or a benign thyroid nodule (not recorded which). Some clones in this sample may be carry-over from other donors' samples. Both conserved end residues are part of each CDR3. Each record gives: clone size, J gene, V gene, CDR3 length, D gene, CDR3 DNA, CDR3 protein. The D gene is left open where the match is weak. A clone size is listed for some rows: how often the clone was seen (once, few, many), or a class if it is expanded.

size: many; J: TRBJ1-2; V: TRBV27; length: 13; D: NA; DNA: TGTGCCAGCAGTTTGAAGCCTAACTATGGCTACACCTTC; CDR3: CASSLKPNYGYTF
size: NA; J: TRBJ2-5; V: TRBV14; length: 19; D: TRBD1; DNA: TGTGCCAGCAGCCAAACCTTGACAGGGGGTTACTCTCGGCTAGAGACCCAGTACTTC; CDR3: CASSQTLTGGYSRLETQYF
size: many; J: TRBJ1-1; V: TRBV5-1; length: 14; D: TRBD1; DNA: TGCGCCAGCAGCTTCGGACAGGGGAACACTGAAGCTTTCTTT; CDR3: CASSFGQGNTEAFF
size: many; J: TRBJ2-1; V: TRBV7-3; length: 14; D: TRBD1; DNA: TGTGCCAGCAGTGACGGGACAGGGTACAATGAGCAGTTCTTC; CDR3: CASSDGTGYNEQFF
size: many; J: TRBJ2-7; V: TRBV2; length: 14; D: NA; DNA: TGTGCCAGCGGAGGGACAGAGAAAGTCTACGAGCAGTACTTC; CDR3: CASGGTEKVYEQYF
size: few; J: TRBJ2-2; V: TRBV6-5; length: 15; D: NA; DNA: TGTGCCAGCAGTTACGACAGACAGAACACCGGGGAGCTGTTTTTT; CDR3: CASSYDRQNTGELFF
size: many; J: TRBJ2-4; V: TRBV7-9; length: 14; D: NA; DNA: TGTGCCAGCAGTTCCCCGGTAGCCAAAAACATTCAGTACTTC; CDR3: CASSSPVAKNIQYF
size: few; J: TRBJ1-1; V: TRBV11-2; length: 18; D: NA; DNA: TGTGCCAGCAGCCCTCGAGGGGCGATGGGGGGAATGAACACTGAAGCTTTCTTT; CDR3: CASSPRGAMGGMNTEAFF
size: many; J: TRBJ1-1; V: TRBV18; length: 15; D: NA; DNA: TGTGCCAGCTCACCGGACAGTCTCATGAACACTGAAGCTTTCTTT; CDR3: CASSPDSLMNTEAFF
size: many; J: TRBJ1-5; V: TRBV6-2/TRBV6-3; length: 19; D: TRBD1; DNA: TGTGCCAGCAGTTACTCGAGGGACAGGGGAAGAAGTAGCAATCAGCCCCAGCATTTT; CDR3: CASSYSRDRGRSSNQPQHF
size: NA; J: TRBJ2-2; V: TRBV20-1; length: 14; D: TRBD1; DNA: TGCAGTGCTAGCGGACAGGGGGATGCCGGGGAGCTGTTTTTT; CDR3: CSASGQGDAGELFF
size: many; J: TRBJ1-2; V: TRBV7-8; length: 19; D: NA; DNA: TGTGCCAGCAGCCTCATAAAGGATGCAGGTCTTCTTTTGGAGTACGGCTACACCTTC; CDR3: CASSLIKDAGLLLEYGYTF
size: many; J: TRBJ2-1; V: TRBV28; length: 15; D: TRBD1; DNA: TGTGCCAGCAGTTTTTCGGGACAGGGAAGCAATGAGCAGTTCTTC; CDR3: CASSFSGQGSNEQFF
size: many; J: TRBJ2-3; V: TRBV12-3/TRBV12-4; length: 17; D: NA; DNA: TGTGCCAGCAGTTTAGGGGCGGGGGCAGGGAGCACAGATACGCAGTATTTT; CDR3: CASSLGAGAGSTDTQYF
size: many; J: TRBJ1-1; V: TRBV5-5; length: 14; D: TRBD1; DNA: TGTGCCAGCAGCTTGCTGACAGGGAGGACTGAAGCTTTCTTT; CDR3: CASSLLTGRTEAFF
size: many; J: TRBJ2-2; V: TRBV7-9; length: 19; D: NA; DNA: TGTGCCAGCAGCTTAGGGTTGTTAGTGGACCGCGGAGACACCGGGGAGCTGTTTTTT; CDR3: CASSLGLLVDRGDTGELFF
size: many; J: TRBJ2-1; V: TRBV27; length: 13; D: NA; DNA: TGTGCCAGCAGTTTATCCATCATGGGCGGGCAGTTCTTC; CDR3: CASSLSIMGGQFF
size: many; J: TRBJ2-7; V: TRBV28; length: 11; D: NA; DNA: TGTGCCAGCAGTCTCCTCTACGAGCAGTACTTC; CDR3: CASSLLYEQYF
size: many; J: TRBJ1-1; V: TRBV28; length: 16; D: TRBD1; DNA: TGTGCCAGCACCAATACCGGACAGGTGGGAAGGACTGAAGCTTTCTTT; CDR3: CASTNTGQVGRTEAFF
size: NA; J: TRBJ2-1; V: TRBV11-2; length: 15; D: NA; DNA: TGTGCCAGCACCCCTGCTGAGGGAGGTTACAATGAGCAGTTCTTC; CDR3: CASTPAEGGYNEQFF
size: many; J: TRBJ2-2; V: TRBV4-1; length: 14; D: NA; DNA: TGCGCCAGCAGCCAAGTTTACGGGACCGGGGAGCTGTTTTTT; CDR3: CASSQVYGTGELFF
size: many; J: TRBJ1-2; V: TRBV6-1; length: 14; D: NA; DNA: TGTGCCAGCAGTGAGGCAGGGCGTCCCTATCGCTACACCTTC; CDR3: CASSEAGRPYRYTF
size: many; J: TRBJ2-3; V: TRBV19; length: 14; D: NA; DNA: TGTGCCAGTAGTCTCTTGAGACCCACAGATACGCAGTATTTT; CDR3: CASSLLRPTDTQYF
size: NA; J: TRBJ2-2; V: TRBV6-1; length: 14; D: NA; DNA: TGTGCCAGCAGTGAGGAACCACGATCCGGGGAGCTGTTTTTT; CDR3: CASSEEPRSGELFF
size: many; J: TRBJ2-5; V: TRBV11-1; length: 15; D: TRBD2; DNA: TGTGCCAGCAGCTCCCTCGGGACTAGCGGCGAGACCCAGTACTTC; CDR3: CASSSLGTSGETQYF
size: few; J: TRBJ2-7; V: TRBV29-1; length: 17; D: TRBD1; DNA: TGCAGCGTTGAAGCCCCCAATGCTGACAGGGCCGCCTACGAGCAGTACTTC; CDR3: CSVEAPNADRAAYEQYF
size: many; J: TRBJ2-5; V: TRBV28; length: 15; D: TRBD2; DNA: TGTGCCAGCAGCCTCCCGACTAGCGGGACGGAGACCCAGTACTTC; CDR3: CASSLPTSGTETQYF
size: many; J: TRBJ2-4; V: TRBV4-1; length: 17; D: NA; DNA: TGCGCCAGCAGCCAAGATGGGGCAGGGGGAGGCAAAAACATTCAGTACTTC; CDR3: CASSQDGAGGGKNIQYF
size: many; J: TRBJ2-3; V: TRBV28; length: 15; D: TRBD2; DNA: TGTGCCAGCAGTTTTGGGTGGCGGGAGCTAGATACGCAGTATTTT; CDR3: CASSFGWRELDTQYF
size: many; J: TRBJ2-2; V: TRBV6-2/TRBV6-3; length: 18; D: TRBD1; DNA: TGTGCCAGCAGTTTCGAACCAACTCGGGACAGTAACACCGGGGAGCTGTTTTTT; CDR3: CASSFEPTRDSNTGELFF
size: many; J: TRBJ2-7; V: TRBV28; length: 16; D: NA; DNA: TGTGCCAGCAGTTTATCAGGGTGGGGTATCGGGTACGAGCAGTACTTC; CDR3: CASSLSGWGIGYEQYF
size: many; J: TRBJ1-5; V: TRBV19; length: 15; D: NA; DNA: TGTGCCAGTAGTATAACCTCGGGTAGCAATCAGCCCCAGCATTTT; CDR3: CASSITSGSNQPQHF
size: many; J: TRBJ1-6; V: TRBV6-1; length: 12; D: NA; DNA: TGTGCCAGCAGCCCCGGTAATTCACCCCTCCACTTT; CDR3: CASSPGNSPLHF
size: many; J: TRBJ2-1; V: TRBV5-1; length: 16; D: TRBD2; DNA: TGCGCCAGCAGCTTGCTCGGGGGGTACTCCTACAATGAGCAGTTCTTC; CDR3: CASSLLGGYSYNEQFF
size: many; J: TRBJ2-1; V: TRBV19; length: 13; D: NA; DNA: TGTGCCAGTAGTATAGATCGGTCCACGGAGCAGTTCTTC; CDR3: CASSIDRSTEQFF
size: many; J: TRBJ1-6; V: TRBV27; length: 17; D: TRBD1; DNA: TGTGCCAGCCGTCAGGGGGGTTTGAGCTCCTATAATTCACCCCTCCACTTT; CDR3: CASRQGGLSSYNSPLHF
size: many; J: TRBJ2-7; V: TRBV20-1; length: 16; D: TRBD1; DNA: TGCAGTGCTAGAAGGACAGGGCTCACAAAGAATTACGAGCAGTACTTC; CDR3: CSARRTGLTKNYEQYF
size: many; J: TRBJ1-1; V: TRBV28; length: 15; D: NA; DNA: TGTGCCAGCACCCTATGGACAGATATGAACACTGAAGCTTTCTTT; CDR3: CASTLWTDMNTEAFF
size: many; J: TRBJ2-1; V: TRBV4-1; length: 16; D: TRBD1; DNA: TGCGCCAGCAGCCAAGAGGGAACAGGGGGCTGGGATGAGCAGTTCTTC; CDR3: CASSQEGTGGWDEQFF
size: many; J: TRBJ1-5; V: TRBV28; length: 16; D: TRBD1; DNA: TGTGCCAGCCCGCCGGCAGGGGGCACGAGCAATCAGCCCCAGCATTTT; CDR3: CASPPAGGTSNQPQHF
size: NA; J: TRBJ1-2; V: TRBV7-2; length: 16; D: NA; DNA: TGTGCCAGCAGCGTACCGGGACGGCTTACTAAATATAGCTACACCTTC; CDR3: CASSVPGRLTKYSYTF
size: many; J: TRBJ2-3; V: TRBV19; length: 15; D: NA; DNA: TGTGCCAGTAGTAAGGGCACGCCCAACTCGGATACGCAGTATTTT; CDR3: CASSKGTPNSDTQYF
size: many; J: TRBJ2-7; V: TRBV7-8; length: 17; D: NA; DNA: TGTGCCAGCAGCCTAGGGGCTTGGACAGCGAATTCCTACGAGCAGTACTTC; CDR3: CASSLGAWTANSYEQYF
size: many; J: TRBJ2-1; V: TRBV5-8; length: 13; D: NA; DNA: TGTGCCAGCAGCTTGAGCCAGTACAATGAGCAGTTCTTC; CDR3: CASSLSQYNEQFF
size: NA; J: TRBJ2-5; V: TRBV28; length: 15; D: NA; DNA: TGTGCCAGCAGTGCGATAGGGGGAGGGGGAGAGACCCAGTACTTC; CDR3: CASSAIGGGGETQYF
size: many; J: TRBJ1-2; V: TRBV11-2; length: 16; D: NA; DNA: TGTGCCAGCAGCCCATTTCGCACGGCCGCCGAGGGGGGCTACACCTTC; CDR3: CASSPFRTAAEGGYTF
size: many; J: TRBJ2-5; V: TRBV7-9; length: 11; D: NA; DNA: TGTGCCAGCACCTTCCAAGAGACCCAGTACTTC; CDR3: CASTFQETQYF
size: few; J: TRBJ1-2; V: TRBV28; length: 14; D: NA; DNA: TGTGCCAGCAGAAAGACAGGTTCCAACTATGGCTACACCTTC; CDR3: CASRKTGSNYGYTF